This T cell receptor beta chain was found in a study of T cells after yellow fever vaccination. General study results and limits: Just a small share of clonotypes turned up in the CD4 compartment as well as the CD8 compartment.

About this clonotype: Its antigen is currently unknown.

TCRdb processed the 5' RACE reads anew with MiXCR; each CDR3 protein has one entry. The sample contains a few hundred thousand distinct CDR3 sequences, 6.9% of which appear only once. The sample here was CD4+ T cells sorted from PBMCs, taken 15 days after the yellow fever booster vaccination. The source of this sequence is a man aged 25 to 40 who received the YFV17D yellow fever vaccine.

This CDR3 is CASDGTSRSYEQYF. The CDR3 nucleotides are TGTGCCAGTGACGGGACGTCTAGATCCTACGAGCAGTACTTC. This chain links TRBV5-5 with TRBJ2-7, with D possibly being TRBD1 or TRBD2 (5 bases each). Trimming pared 8 bases from V and 1 base from J, leaving 16 bases between. The germline gives CDR1 SGHKS, CDR2 YYEKEE (reference sequence). This CDR3 contains 14 residues.